In this sample, the clone carrying this T cell receptor beta chain turned up a few times. The antigen is not known. This sample is drawn from a study of identical twins. TCRdb redid the calling of the 5' RACE reads with MiXCR, one entry per CDR3 protein. This sample carries 200,000 to 300,000 distinct CDR3 sequences, 7% of them seen once, and the ten largest clones take 3.5% to 4%. Trimming took off 0 bases at V and 7 bases at J, with 11 bases between the two ends. The germline CDR1 and CDR2 sequences are SGHRS and YFSETQ. This CDR3 has 13 amino acids. Study-wide results and caveats: Insertion counts were lower in abundant cord blood beta clonotypes, a trend that memory repertoires did not show. Conclusions leaned on cross-sectional statistical analysis and did not track the same donors over time.

Donors uniformly comprised healthy Caucasians. These records were also assigned to another study, of yellow fever vaccine responses in identical twins.

This receptor was taken from a young woman in good health. The specimen sequenced was memory (CD45RO+) T cells sorted from blood. The rearrangement links TRBV5-1 to TRBJ2-7; TRBD2 is a possible D gene (5 bases). The CDR3 DNA sequence: TGCGCCAGCAGCTTGGCGGGATGGGATGAGCAGTACTTC. It yields the protein CASSLAGWDEQYF. Full variable domain (outside the CDR3, taken from reference TRBV5-1 and TRBJ2-7): KAGVTQTPRYLIKTRGQQVTLSCSPISGHRSVSWYQQTPGQGLQFLFEYFSETQRNKGNFPGRFSGRQFSNSRSEMNVSTLELGDSALYLCASSLAGWDEQYFGPGTRLTVT.